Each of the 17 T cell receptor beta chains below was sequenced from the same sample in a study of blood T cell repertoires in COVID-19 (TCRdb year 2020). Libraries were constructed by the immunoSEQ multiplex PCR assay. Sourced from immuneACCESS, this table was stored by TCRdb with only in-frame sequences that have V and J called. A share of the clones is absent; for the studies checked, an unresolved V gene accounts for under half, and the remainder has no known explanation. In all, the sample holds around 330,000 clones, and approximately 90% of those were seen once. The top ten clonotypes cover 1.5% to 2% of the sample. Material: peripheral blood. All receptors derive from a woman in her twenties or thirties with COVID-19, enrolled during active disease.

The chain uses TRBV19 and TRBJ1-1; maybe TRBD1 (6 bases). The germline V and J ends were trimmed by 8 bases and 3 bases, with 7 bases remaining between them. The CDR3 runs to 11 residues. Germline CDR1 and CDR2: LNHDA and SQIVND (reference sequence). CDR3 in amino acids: CASSGDTEAFF. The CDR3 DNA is TGTGCCAGTTCAGGGGACACTGAAGCTTTCTTT.

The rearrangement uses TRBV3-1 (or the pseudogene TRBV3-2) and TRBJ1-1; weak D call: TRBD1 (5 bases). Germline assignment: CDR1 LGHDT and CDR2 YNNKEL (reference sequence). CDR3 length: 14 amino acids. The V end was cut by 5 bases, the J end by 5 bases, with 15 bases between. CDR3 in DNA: TGTGCCAGCAGCGTTAGTGGGGGGTGGACTGAAGCTTTCTTT. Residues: CASSVSGGWTEAFF.

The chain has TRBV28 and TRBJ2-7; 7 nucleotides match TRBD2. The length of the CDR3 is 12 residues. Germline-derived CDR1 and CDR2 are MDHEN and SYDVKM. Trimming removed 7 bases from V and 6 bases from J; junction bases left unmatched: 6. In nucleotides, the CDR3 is TGTGCCAGCATGGGTTTAGCGGGCGAGCAGTACGTC. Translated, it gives CASMGLAGEQYV.

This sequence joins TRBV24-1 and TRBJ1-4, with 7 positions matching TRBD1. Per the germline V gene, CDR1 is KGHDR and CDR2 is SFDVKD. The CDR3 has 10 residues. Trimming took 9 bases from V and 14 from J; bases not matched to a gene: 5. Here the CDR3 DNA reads TGTGCCACCTCCGGGACAGCGCTGTTTTTT. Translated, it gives CATSGTALFF.

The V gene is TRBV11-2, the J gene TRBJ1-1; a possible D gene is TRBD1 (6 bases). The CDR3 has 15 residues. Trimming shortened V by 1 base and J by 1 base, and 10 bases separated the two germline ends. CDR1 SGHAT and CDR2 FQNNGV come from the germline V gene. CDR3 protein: CASSLVRGGNTEAFF. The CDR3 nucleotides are TGTGCCAGCAGCTTAGTAAGGGGGGGGAACACTGAAGCTTTCTTT.

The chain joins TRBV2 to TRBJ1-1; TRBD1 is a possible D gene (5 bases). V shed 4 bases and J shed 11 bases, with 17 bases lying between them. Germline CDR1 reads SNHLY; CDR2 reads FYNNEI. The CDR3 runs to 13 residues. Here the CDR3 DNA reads TGTGCCAGCAGTGTGCAGGGAACAATGGAGGCTTTCTTT. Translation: CASSVQGTMEAFF.

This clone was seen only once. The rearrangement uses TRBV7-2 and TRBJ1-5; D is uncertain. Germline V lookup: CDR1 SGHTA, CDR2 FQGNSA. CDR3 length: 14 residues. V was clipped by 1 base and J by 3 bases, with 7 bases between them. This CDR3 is CASSLDGINQPQHF. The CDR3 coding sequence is TGTGCCAGCAGCTTAGATGGCATCAATCAGCCCCAGCATTTT.

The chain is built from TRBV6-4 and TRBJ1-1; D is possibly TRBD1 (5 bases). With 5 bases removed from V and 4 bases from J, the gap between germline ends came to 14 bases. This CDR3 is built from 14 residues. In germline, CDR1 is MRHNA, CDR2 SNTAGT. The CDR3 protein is CASSTTPGVTEAFF. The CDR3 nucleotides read TGTGCCAGCAGTACGACCCCGGGGGTCACTGAAGCTTTCTTT.

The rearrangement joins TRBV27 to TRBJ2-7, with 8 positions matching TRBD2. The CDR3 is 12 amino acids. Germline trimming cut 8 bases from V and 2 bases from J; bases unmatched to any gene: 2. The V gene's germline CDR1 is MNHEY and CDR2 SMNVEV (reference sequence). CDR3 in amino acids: CASGLAPYEQYV. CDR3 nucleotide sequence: TGTGCCAGCGGACTAGCCCCCTACGAGCAGTACGTC.

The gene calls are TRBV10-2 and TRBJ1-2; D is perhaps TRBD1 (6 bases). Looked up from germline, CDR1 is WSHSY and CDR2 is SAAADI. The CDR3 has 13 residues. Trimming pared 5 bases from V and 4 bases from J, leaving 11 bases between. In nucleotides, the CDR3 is TGCGCCAGCAGTCCCCAAGGGGGCTATGGCTACACCTTC. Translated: CASSPQGGYGYTF.

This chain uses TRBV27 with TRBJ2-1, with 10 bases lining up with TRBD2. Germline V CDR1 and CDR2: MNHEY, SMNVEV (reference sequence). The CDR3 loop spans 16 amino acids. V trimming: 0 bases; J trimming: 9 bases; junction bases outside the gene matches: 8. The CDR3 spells CASSLSPHLAGAEQFF. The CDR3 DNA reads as TGTGCCAGCAGTTTATCTCCCCACCTAGCGGGGGCTGAGCAGTTCTTC.

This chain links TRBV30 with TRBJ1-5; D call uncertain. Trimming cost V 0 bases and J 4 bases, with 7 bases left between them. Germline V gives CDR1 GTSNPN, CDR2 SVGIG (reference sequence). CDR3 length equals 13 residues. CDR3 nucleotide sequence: TGTGCCTGGAGTGTCGGGAGAAATCAGCCCCAGCATTTT. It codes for CAWSVGRNQPQHF.

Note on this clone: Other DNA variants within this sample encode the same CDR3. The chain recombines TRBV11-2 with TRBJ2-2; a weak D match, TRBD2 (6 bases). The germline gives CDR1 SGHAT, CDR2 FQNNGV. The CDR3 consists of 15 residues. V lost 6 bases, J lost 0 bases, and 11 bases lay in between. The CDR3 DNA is TGTGCCAGCAGTTTCGGGGGAGCGAACACCGGGGAGCTGTTTTTT. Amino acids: CASSFGGANTGELFF.

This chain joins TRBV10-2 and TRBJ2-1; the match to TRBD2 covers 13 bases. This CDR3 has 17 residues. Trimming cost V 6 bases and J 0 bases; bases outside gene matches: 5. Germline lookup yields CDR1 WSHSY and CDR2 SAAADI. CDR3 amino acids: CASSGLAGDYSYNEQFF. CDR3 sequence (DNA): TGCGCCAGCAGCGGACTAGCGGGGGACTACTCCTACAATGAGCAGTTCTTC.

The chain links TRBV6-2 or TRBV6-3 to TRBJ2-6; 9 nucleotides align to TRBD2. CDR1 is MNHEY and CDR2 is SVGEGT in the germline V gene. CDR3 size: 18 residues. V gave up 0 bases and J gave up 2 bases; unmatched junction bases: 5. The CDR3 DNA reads TGTGCCAGCAGTTACTCGATATCTAGCGGGGCTGGGGCCAACGTCCTGACTTTC. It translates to CASSYSISSGAGANVLTF.

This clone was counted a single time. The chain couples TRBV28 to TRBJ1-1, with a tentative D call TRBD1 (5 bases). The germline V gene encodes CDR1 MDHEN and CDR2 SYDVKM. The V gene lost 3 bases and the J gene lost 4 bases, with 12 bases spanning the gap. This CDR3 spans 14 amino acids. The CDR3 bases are TGTGCCAGCAGTTTTAGGGGCCTCCGCACTGAAGCTTTCTTT. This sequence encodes CASSFRGLRTEAFF.

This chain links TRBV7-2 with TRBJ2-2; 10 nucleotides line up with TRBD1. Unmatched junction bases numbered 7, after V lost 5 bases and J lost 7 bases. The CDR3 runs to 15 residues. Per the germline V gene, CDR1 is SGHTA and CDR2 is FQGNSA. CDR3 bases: TGTGCCAGCAGCCCCGACAGGGGGCCCATCGGGGAGCTGTTTTTT. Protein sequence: CASSPDRGPIGELFF.